Below, 12 T cell receptor beta chains from the same sample are listed, as sequenced in a study of blood T cells in healthy people across ages. A second about 6 to 12 cycle PCR used barcoded and J-beta primers. Each CDR3 protein gets one entry after TCRdb re-called the 5' RACE reads with MiXCR. The sample has about 600,000 distinct CDR3 sequences, around 50% seen once. Sample: blood. The source of these receptors is a man older than 75 in good health.

The chain joins TRBV10-3 to TRBJ2-5; TRBD2 agrees at 9 bases. The CDR3 loop spans 16 amino acids. Looked up from germline, CDR1 is ENHRY and CDR2 is SYGVKD. V lost 3 bases, J lost 1 base, and 6 bases stayed unmatched. The CDR3 region is CAISERLAGPQETQYF. CDR3 nucleotide sequence: TGTGCCATCAGTGAAAGGCTAGCGGGACCCCAAGAGACCCAGTACTTC.

This clonotype showed up many times. V is TRBV12-3 or TRBV12-4 and J is TRBJ2-1, with D unclear. The CDR3 is made up of 13 amino acids. The V and J ends lost 2 bases and 8 bases respectively, with 10 bases between them. The CDR3: CASSLRVVDEQFF. In nucleotides, the CDR3 is TGTGCCAGCAGTTTAAGGGTAGTCGATGAGCAGTTCTTC.

The V gene is TRBV9, the J gene TRBJ2-1; 9 bases line up with TRBD1. V was clipped by 3 bases and J by 5 bases; unmatched bases: 6. This CDR3 region has 15 residues. Germline lookup yields CDR1 SGDLS and CDR2 YYNGEE. CDR3 sequence: CASSGGQGKNNEQFF. The CDR3 region has the DNA TGTGCCAGCAGCGGCGGACAGGGGAAAAACAATGAGCAGTTCTTC.

The chain couples TRBV7-8 to TRBJ2-4; the match to TRBD2 covers 10 bases. Matching the DNA end better, TRBJ2-5 makes the J call doubtful. The germline V gene has CDR1 SGHVS and CDR2 FQNEAQ. The CDR3 consists of 15 residues. For the CDR3, the DNA is TGTGCCAGCAGCTTACCTAGCGGGAGTTCAAAGACCCAGTACTTC. It translates to CASSLPSGSSKTQYF.

This rearrangement joins TRBV7-9 to TRBJ2-3, with D possibly TRBD2 on 6 matching bases. V gave up 1 base and J gave up 3 bases, with 14 bases separating them. CDR1 is SEHNR and CDR2 is FQNEAQ in the germline V gene (reference sequence). This CDR3 is 16 amino acids long. CDR3 in DNA: TGTGCCAGCAGCTTAGGAGGAGGGGCTGGGACAGATACGCAGTATTTT. Its protein is CASSLGGGAGTDTQYF.

The chain carries TRBV7-9 and TRBJ2-1; 13 nucleotides align to TRBD2. The CDR3 consists of 15 residues. J gave up 9 bases and V 5 bases, and 7 bases lay outside the gene matches. Germline CDR1 SEHNR, CDR2 FQNEAQ (reference sequence). In DNA, the CDR3 is TGTGCCAGCAGCCCCAGACTAGCGGGAGGTGGTGAGCAGTTCTTC. This gives the protein CASSPRLAGGGEQFF.

The V and J genes are TRBV29-1 and TRBJ2-7; D might be TRBD1 (6 bases). Germline-derived CDR1 and CDR2 are SQVTM and ANQGSEA. The CDR3 extends over 13 amino acids. V was pared by 4 bases and J by 3 bases, with 13 bases between. The DNA for the CDR3 is TGCAGCGTTGCTTCTGGACAGCGCTACGAGCAGTACTTC. Translation: CSVASGQRYEQYF.

The table lists this clonotype with a few counts. The rearrangement uses TRBV20-1 and TRBJ1-5, with D perhaps TRBD1 (6 bases). V lost 7 bases, J lost 3 bases, and 13 bases lay in between. CDR1 DFQATT and CDR2 SNEGSKA come from the germline V gene (reference sequence). CDR3 length: 13 residues. This chain's CDR3 is CSGKGGSNQPQHF. CDR3 nucleotide sequence: TGCAGTGGCAAAGGGGGGTCCAATCAGCCCCAGCATTTT.

This clonotype has a handful of counts. The chain recombines TRBV6-2 or TRBV6-3 with TRBJ1-4; 7 nucleotides line up with TRBD1. The CDR3 spans 16 residues. Germline trimming cut 8 bases from V and 3 bases from J; bases unmatched to any gene: 12. Germline V lookup: CDR1 MNHEY, CDR2 SVGEGT. The CDR3 region is CASLPGPGQSNEKLFF. Here the CDR3 DNA reads TGTGCCAGCCTACCTGGTCCGGGACAGTCTAATGAAAAACTGTTTTTT.

This clonotype appeared a few times. The rearrangement joins TRBV7-2 to TRBJ1-2; D call uncertain. The V gene's germline CDR1 is SGHTA and CDR2 FQGNSA. CDR3 length equals 13 residues. Trimming took off 1 base at V and 4 bases at J, with 7 bases between the two ends. CDR3 bases: TGTGCCAGCAGCTTAGGAGGTCGCTATGGCTACACCTTC. The encoded protein is CASSLGGRYGYTF.

This clonotype was counted ten times or more. This chain uses TRBV6-6 with TRBJ1-5; unclear D gene. CDR1 is MNHNY and CDR2 is SVGAGI in the germline V gene (reference sequence). Trimming left V 11 bases short and J 4 bases short, with 9 bases between. This CDR3 comprises 11 residues. This CDR3 reads CAGGGNQPQHF. The CDR3 region has the DNA TGTGCCGGTGGCGGGAATCAGCCCCAGCATTTT.

The chain joins TRBV6-2 or TRBV6-3 to TRBJ2-5; possible D gene TRBD2, 5 bases. The J call may be in error: the DNA end matches TRBJ2-7 better. CDR1 and CDR2 (germline): MNHEY, SVGEGT. The CDR3 runs 14 residues. The CDR3: CASSYSLALNEQYF. CDR3 in DNA: TGTGCCAGCAGTTACTCGCTAGCCTTGAACGAGCAGTACTTC.